The source of this TCR beta chain is a study of blood T cell repertoires in COVID-19. Background on the study: Sites in the United States, Italy and Spain provided acute and convalescent COVID-19 samples.

With 6 bases clipped from V and 6 bases from J, the junction kept 6 bases outside the gene matches. CDR3 length: 14 residues. Germline V gene sequence: CDR1 MDHEN, CDR2 SYDVKM. TCRdb's copy holds only in-frame clones and misses some; the assay was immunoSEQ multiplex PCR. The sample yields around 100,000 clones, approximately 80% seen once. The source is a human donor in a cohort sampled during active COVID-19. Sample: peripheral blood. The V and J genes are TRBV28 and TRBJ1-5; 9 bases are a match to TRBD1. The CDR3 region is CASSSGTGSQPQHF. The CDR3 bases are TGTGCCAGCAGCTCCGGGACAGGGAGTCAGCCCCAGCATTTT. The full variable domain, its missing parts supplied by reference TRBV28 and TRBJ1-5, is DVKVTQSSRYLVKRTGEKVFLECVQDMDHENMFWYRQDPGLGLRLIYFSYDVKMKEKGDIPEGYSVSREKKERFSLILESASTNQTSMYLCASSSGTGSQPQHFGDGTRLSIL.